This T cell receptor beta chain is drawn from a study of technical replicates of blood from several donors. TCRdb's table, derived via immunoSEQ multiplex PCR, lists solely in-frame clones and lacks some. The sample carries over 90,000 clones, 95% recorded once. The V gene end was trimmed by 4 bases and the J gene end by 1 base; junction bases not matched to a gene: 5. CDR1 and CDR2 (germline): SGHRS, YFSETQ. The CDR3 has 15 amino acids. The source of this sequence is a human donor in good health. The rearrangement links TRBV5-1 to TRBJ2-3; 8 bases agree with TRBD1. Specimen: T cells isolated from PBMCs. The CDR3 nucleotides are TGCGCCAGCAGCACCACGGGACAGGGCACAGATACGCAGTATTTT. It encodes CASSTTGQGTDTQYF.